The entry that follows covers one T cell receptor (beta chain) sequence. This sample stems from a study of blood T cell repertoires in COVID-19. Study information: T cells, B-cell-depleted T cells, or PBMCs provided the cDNA or gDNA that served as material.

Trimming pared 2 bases from V and 3 bases from J, leaving 16 bases between. This CDR3 is built from 16 residues. Germline V gives CDR1 LGHNA, CDR2 YSLEER. Libraries were prepared by immunoSEQ multiplex PCR; TCRdb keeps only in-frame clonotypes and omits some of them. Among around 450,000 clones listed, 70% to 90% were seen once. This chain links TRBV4-3 with TRBJ1-1, with D possibly TRBD1 on 5 matching bases. Sequenced: PBMCs or T cells enriched from blood (not recorded which). This TCR came from a woman between 18 and 30 years old with acute COVID-19. CDR3 amino acids: CASSQYSPWGDTEAFF. The CDR3 nucleotides are TGCGCCAGCAGCCAATACTCCCCCTGGGGGGACACTGAAGCTTTCTTT.